The 17 T cell receptor beta chains reported below all come from one sample, sequenced in a study of response to subunit inactivated influenza vaccine. TCRdb passed the RT-PCR reads through MiXCR, listing each CDR3 protein once. The table records 150,000 to 200,000 distinct CDR3 sequences, 10% to 15% of them present only once. The same sample was also used in a study of T cells expressing NK-cell markers. As that report states: Synthesis of TCR beta cDNA relied on 5'RACE template switching carrying UMIs.

Source: CD8+ T cells sorted from PBMCs, taken roughly 12 days after vaccination. These TCRs come from a man between 45 and 60 years old who received an inactivated influenza vaccine.

The chain uses TRBV10-1 and TRBJ2-6; TRBD1 aligns across 7 bases. The CDR3 is 14 residues long. The germline V gene encodes CDR1 WNHNN and CDR2 SYGVQD (reference sequence). J lost 4 bases, V lost 9 bases, and 6 bases had no gene match. CDR3 in amino acids: CARRQGRGANVLTF. The CDR3 coding sequence is TGCGCCAGAAGACAGGGTCGAGGGGCCAACGTCCTGACTTTC.

This clonotype was detected many times. The chain is built from TRBV7-9 and TRBJ2-2; 10 bases line up with TRBD2. V dropped 5 bases and J dropped 1; count of bases not matched to a gene: 4. CDR3 size: 16 residues. The germline V gene encodes CDR1 SEHNR and CDR2 FQNEAQ (reference sequence). The chain's CDR3 is CASSLLAGVNTGELFF. DNA for the CDR3: TGTGCCAGCAGCCTCCTAGCGGGAGTGAACACCGGGGAGCTGTTTTTT. Supplemented by reference TRBV7-9 and TRBJ2-2, the full variable domain reads DTGVSQNPRHKITKRGQNVTFRCDPISEHNRLYWYRQTLGQGPEFLTYFQNEAQLEKSRLLSDRFSAERPKGSFSTLEIQRTEQGDSAMYLCASSLLAGVNTGELFFGEGSRLTVL.

The CDR3 is CASSWAGTVELFF. CDR3 DNA: TGTGCCAGCAGTTGGGCGGGTACGGTGGAGCTGTTTTTT. The J gene is TRBJ2-2, the V gene TRBV28; D is perhaps TRBD2 (5 bases). This CDR3 spans 13 amino acids. The germline V gene encodes CDR1 MDHEN and CDR2 SYDVKM. The V end lost 4 bases, the J end lost 10 bases, and 13 bases lay between the germline ends.

This clonotype has just a few counts. The chain is built from TRBV3-1 and TRBJ2-7; D might be TRBD2 (5 bases). In germline, CDR1 is LGHDT, CDR2 YNNKEL (reference sequence). Trimming stripped 3 bases from V and 3 bases from J, with 12 bases between. CDR3 size: 14 residues. The CDR3 is CASSHLGENYEQYF. In DNA form, the CDR3 reads TGTGCCAGCAGCCATCTCGGGGAAAACTACGAGCAGTACTTC.

In its sample, this clonotype was seen many times. The chain is built from TRBV4-2 and TRBJ1-1; D is perhaps TRBD1 (5 bases). CDR3 size: 14 residues. Trimming removed 1 base at V and 1 base at J, with 7 bases between. Germline values: CDR1 LGHNA, CDR2 YNFKEQ. The CDR3 sequence: CASSQGDGNTEAFF. CDR3 DNA sequence: TGTGCCAGCAGCCAAGGGGACGGGAACACTGAAGCTTTCTTT.

The chain is built from TRBV6-2 or TRBV6-3 and TRBJ2-1, with TRBD1 matching over 7 bases. CDR1 is MNHEY and CDR2 is SVGEGT in the germline V gene. There are 12 residues in the CDR3. J was trimmed by 7 bases and V by 8 bases; bases with no gene match: 5. The CDR3 nucleotides read TGTGCCAGCCGGGACAGAGGAAATGAGCAGTTCTTC. Translation gives CASRDRGNEQFF.

This clonotype was seen more than once but under ten times. The genes are TRBV6-2 or TRBV6-3 and TRBJ2-1; no definite D call. The CDR3 runs to 14 residues. Germline CDR1 reads MNHEY; CDR2 reads SVGEGT. V was trimmed by 0 bases and J by 5 bases, leaving 8 bases between them. In nucleotides, the CDR3 is TGTGCCAGCAGTTACTCTAGCCTAAACAATGAGCAGTTCTTC. Its protein product is CASSYSSLNNEQFF.

This clonotype was found many times. The chain has TRBV11-2 and TRBJ2-7; D is perhaps TRBD1 (5 bases). This CDR3 spans 15 amino acids. Trimming took 0 bases from V and 1 from J, leaving 10 bases between them. Germline assignment: CDR1 SGHAT and CDR2 FQNNGV. Here the CDR3 reads CASSLEGAASYEQYF. DNA for the CDR3: TGTGCCAGCAGCTTAGAAGGGGCAGCTTCCTACGAGCAGTACTTC.

This clonotype has a handful of counts. V gene TRBV28 combines with J gene TRBJ2-2; D not certain. Germline loops: CDR1 MDHEN, CDR2 SYDVKM. V was trimmed by 1 base and J by 3 bases, leaving 15 bases between them. This CDR3 comprises 17 residues. CDR3 nucleotide sequence: TGTGCCAGCAGTTTATCAATCGACTCTTCCCACACCGGGGAGCTGTTTTTT. It is translated as CASSLSIDSSHTGELFF.

This clonotype has just a few counts. The chain carries TRBV12-3 or TRBV12-4 and TRBJ1-1; possible D gene TRBD1, 6 bases. The germline V and J ends were trimmed by 0 bases and 5 bases, with 10 bases remaining between them. The CDR3 sequence is 14 residues long. In DNA, the CDR3 is TGTGCCAGCAGTTTAGCGGACAGTGGGACTGAAGCTTTCTTT. Its protein is CASSLADSGTEAFF.

Only a few counts were recorded for this clonotype. V is TRBV10-3 and J is TRBJ1-1, with 9 bases lining up with TRBD1. Germline V gives CDR1 ENHRY, CDR2 SYGVKD. After removal of 6 bases from V and 0 bases from J, the junction contained 14 bases not matched to a gene. The CDR3 runs 18 residues. The DNA for the CDR3 is TGTGCCATCAGGGGGGTTCCGGGACAGGGAGACTTGAACACTGAAGCTTTCTTT. This encodes CAIRGVPGQGDLNTEAFF.

This clonotype occurred many times. The V and J genes are TRBV11-2 and TRBJ2-7; unclear D gene. Germline V gene data show CDR1 as SGHAT and CDR2 as FQNNGV. The CDR3 contains 13 residues. V dropped 1 base and J dropped 3 bases, with 7 bases sitting between them. As DNA, the CDR3 is TGTGCCAGCAGCTTAGGAAAGGGCTACGAGCAGTACTTC. Translating gives CASSLGKGYEQYF.

The gene calls are TRBV20-1 and TRBJ2-7, with D unresolved. The CDR3 contains 13 residues. Germline CDR1 is DFQATT and CDR2 is SNEGSKA (reference sequence). Trimming removed 2 bases from V and 0 bases from J, with 8 bases in between. CDR3 sequence reads: CSARSRTSYEQYF. Here the CDR3 DNA reads TGCAGTGCTAGATCTAGGACCTCCTACGAGCAGTACTTC.

The rearrangement joins TRBV4-1 to TRBJ2-6; 7 bases align to TRBD1. Per germline, CDR1 MGHRA and CDR2 YSYEKL. There are 15 residues in the CDR3. With 4 bases clipped from V and 4 bases from J, the junction kept 4 bases outside the gene matches. CDR3 residues: CASSPTGAGANVLTF. The CDR3 DNA sequence: TGCGCCAGCAGCCCCACAGGGGCCGGGGCCAACGTCCTGACTTTC.

This clonotype was seen repeatedly, ten times or more. The V gene is TRBV20-1, the J gene TRBJ2-3; TRBD2 matches 10 bases. Germline lookup yields CDR1 DFQATT and CDR2 SNEGSKA (reference sequence). Trimming took 3 bases from V and 0 from J; bases not matched to a gene: 9. This CDR3 region has 17 residues. CDR3 protein: CSASSTSGDKSTDTQYF. In DNA form, the CDR3 reads TGCAGTGCTAGCTCCACTAGCGGGGACAAGAGCACAGATACGCAGTATTTT.

This chain connects TRBV6-2 or TRBV6-3 to TRBJ2-4; weak D call: TRBD2 (5 bases). Trimming took off 2 bases at V and 1 base at J, with 12 bases between the two ends. CDR1 and CDR2 from the germline V gene are MNHEY and SVGEGT. CDR3 length: 16 amino acids. Here the CDR3 reads CASSYTLGQAKNIQYF. For the CDR3, the DNA is TGTGCCAGCAGTTACACACTAGGGCAGGCCAAAAACATTCAGTACTTC.

In this sample, this clonotype turned up many times. The V and J genes are TRBV16 and TRBJ1-5; D gene unclear. The CDR3 loop spans 16 amino acids. Germline CDR1 reads KGHSY; CDR2 reads FQNENV. V lost 0 bases, J lost 0 bases, and 9 bases lay in between. The CDR3 DNA follows: TGTGCCAGCAGCCAATCTCGCCGAAATAGCAATCAGCCCCAGCATTTT. Amino acids: CASSQSRRNSNQPQHF.